Listed below are T cell receptor beta chains from one sample, sequenced in a study of blood T cells in healthy people across ages. TCRdb ran MiXCR on the 5' RACE reads and lists one entry per CDR3 protein. The table includes roughly 800,000 distinct CDR3 sequences, roughly 64% detected once. What was sequenced was blood. The receptors here all came from a man younger than 45 in good health. The CDR3 runs from the conserved cysteine through the conserved F or W. Fields, in order: clone size, J gene, V gene, D gene, CDR3 DNA, CDR3 protein. The D gene is left open where the match is weak. Only some rows state a clone size, as once, few, many or a class for expanded clones.

>few|TRBJ1-2|TRBV2|.
TGTGCCAGCAGTGAACTGGCCATCCATGGCTACACCTTC
CASSELAIHGYTF
>.|TRBJ2-7|TRBV20-1|TRBD1
TGCAGTGCCCCCGGGACAGGGTTCGACGAGCAGTACTTC
CSAPGTGFDEQYF
>once|TRBJ1-1|TRBV5-4|TRBD1
TGTGCCAGCAGAATCACAGGGGGGTACACTGAGGCTTTCTTT
CASRITGGYTEAFF
>.|TRBJ1-2|TRBV3-1|.
TGTGCCAGCAGCCAAGGGGGAGGGAACGGCTACACCTTC
CASSQGGGNGYTF
>.|TRBJ2-7|TRBV6-6|TRBD2
TGTGCCAGCAGTTCCCTTGGCGGGGGGTTAAAGAACGAGCAGTACTTC
CASSSLGGGLKNEQYF
>.|TRBJ2-3|TRBV11-1|.
TGTGCCAGCAGCCAACGGCGGGACAGCTGGGGGGATACGCAGTATTTT
CASSQRRDSWGDTQYF
>few|TRBJ2-1|TRBV20-1|.
TGCAGTGTTCCGGACAGCTCCTACAATGAGCAGTTCTTT
CSVPDSSYNEQFF
>.|TRBJ2-7|TRBV5-1|TRBD2
TGCGCCAGCAGCTTCAGCGGGGGGGCCCTCGGGGAGCAGTACTTC
CASSFSGGALGEQYF
>few|TRBJ2-1|TRBV27|TRBD1
TGTGCCAGCAGGGGACAGGGGGGTTACAATGAGCAGTTCTTC
CASRGQGGYNEQFF
>.|TRBJ1-1|TRBV20-1|.
TGCAGTGCTAGATCAACAACGGGGTCGTTCAAGACTGAAGCTTTCTTT
CSARSTTGSFKTEAFF
>once|TRBJ2-7|TRBV21-1|.
TGTGCCAGCAGCCAAACCGGGACGCCCCACAATGAGCAGTACTTC
CASSQTGTPHNEQYF
>few|TRBJ1-2|TRBV20-1|.
TGCAGTGCTAGAGATAACTATGGCTACACCTTC
CSARDNYGYTF
>once|TRBJ2-3|TRBV7-2|TRBD1
TGTGCCAGCAGCCCTCAAGGGGGCCGAAGACCCACAGATACGCAGTATTTT
CASSPQGGRRPTDTQYF
>.|TRBJ1-4|TRBV21-1|.
TGTGCCAGCAGCGGAATTATCGGGGAAAAACTGTTTTTT
CASSGIIGEKLFF
>.|TRBJ2-7|TRBV6-2/TRBV6-3|.
TGTGCCAGCAGCCCCACGGGACCTCCTTACGAGCAGTACTTC
CASSPTGPPYEQYF
>.|TRBJ2-5|TRBV2|.
TGTGCCAGCAGTCCAGCCCGGACGGAAGAGACCCAGTACTTC
CASSPARTEETQYF
>.|TRBJ2-5|TRBV4-3|.
TGCGCCAGCAGCCAAGATATAACTAGTGAGGAGACCCAGTACTTC
CASSQDITSEETQYF
>.|TRBJ1-1|TRBV20-1|.
TGCAGTGCTGAAGGGGGGGGGAAAACTGAAGCTTTCTTT
CSAEGGGKTEAFF
>.|TRBJ2-2|TRBV6-1|.
TGTGCCAGCAAAGACAGGCCTACGAACACCGGGGAGCTGTTTTTT
CASKDRPTNTGELFF
>.|TRBJ2-5|TRBV27|.
TGTGCCAGCAGTCCGGACTCAACCGGATCCACCATTTTTAACGTGACCCAGTACTTC
CASSPDSTGSTIFNVTQYF
>.|TRBJ2-5|TRBV12-3/TRBV12-4|.
TGTGCCAGCAGTTTTTTCCAGGGGCTACAAGAGACCCAGTACTTC
CASSFFQGLQETQYF
>.|TRBJ2-3|TRBV20-1|.
TGCAGTGCACCGCTGGGGGTCGGCACAGATACGCAGTATTTT
CSAPLGVGTDTQYF
>few|TRBJ2-7|TRBV5-1|TRBD1
TGCGCCAGCAGCTTACCCGACAGGGGGTTTCCCTACGAGCAGTACTTC
CASSLPDRGFPYEQYF
>.|TRBJ1-5|TRBV7-9|.
TGTGCCAGCAGCGCTGGAGGGTTTGGGGATCAGCCCCAGCATTTT
CASSAGGFGDQPQHF
>.|TRBJ2-5|TRBV7-2|TRBD2
TGTGCCAGCAGCTTAGAAGGGACTAGTACGAGGCTTTGGTACTTC
CASSLEGTSTRLWYF
>.|TRBJ2-1|TRBV29-1|TRBD2
TGCAGCGTTGAAGTTCCTCTTAGCGGGTTAGGCATCGATGAACAGTTCTTC
CSVEVPLSGLGIDEQFF
>.|TRBJ2-1|TRBV27|.
TGTGCCAGCAGAAAGGTTTCGCGAAACAATGAGCAGTTCTTC
CASRKVSRNNEQFF
>few|TRBJ1-6|TRBV6-1|TRBD1
TGTGCCAGCAGACCGGGACAGGATAATTCACCCCTCCACTTT
CASRPGQDNSPLHF
>.|TRBJ1-2|TRBV28|.
TGTGCCAGCAGTTTCGTGGAAGGCTACACCTTC
CASSFVEGYTF
>.|TRBJ1-5|TRBV20-1|.
TGCAGTGCGGATGGGTACGGCAATCAGCCCCAGCATTTT
CSADGYGNQPQHF
>.|TRBJ2-5|TRBV7-9|.
TGTGCCAGCCGCCCACGGGGGAACCAAGAGACCCAGTACTTC
CASRPRGNQETQYF
>.|TRBJ1-6|TRBV20-1|.
TGCAGTGCTAGAGTCATTAGGACTCCTGGCTCCTATAATTCACCCCTCCACTTT
CSARVIRTPGSYNSPLHF
>.|TRBJ2-7|TRBV13|.
TGTGCCAGCAGCAGACTTCCTACAACTGAGTACGAGCAGTACTTC
CASSRLPTTEYEQYF
>.|TRBJ1-6|TRBV30|.
TGTGCCTGGAGCCAGAGGGTACGGACCAATTCACCCCTCCACTTT
CAWSQRVRTNSPLHF
>once|TRBJ1-2|TRBV11-2|.
TGTGCCAGCAGCCCGGCTAGGGCAGGGTGGATTTCGGGCTACACCTTC
CASSPARAGWISGYTF
>.|TRBJ2-7|TRBV21-1|.
TGTGCCAGCAGCCGTAGGTGGCTAGCGGGCCCTTCCTACGAGCAGTACTTC
CASSRRWLAGPSYEQYF
>.|TRBJ2-7|TRBV12-3/TRBV12-4|TRBD2
TGTGCCAGCAGATCGGGACTAGCGGTCTCCTACGAGCAGTACTTC
CASRSGLAVSYEQYF
>.|TRBJ2-5|TRBV28|.
TGTGCCAGCAGATCACCGGGACGCCAAGAGACCCAGTACTTC
CASRSPGRQETQYF
>medium-sized|TRBJ2-1|TRBV29-1|TRBD2
TGCAGCGCGATACTAGCGGGAGTTGATAATGAGCAGTTCTTC
CSAILAGVDNEQFF
>.|TRBJ2-5|TRBV7-2|.
TGTGCCAGCCTTCCGCGACAGGCTAGACAAGAGACCCAGTACTTC
CASLPRQARQETQYF
>.|TRBJ2-7|TRBV13|.
TGTGCCAGCAGCTTAGGAAGGTCTGGAGCCCAAGGGTACGAGCAGTACTTC
CASSLGRSGAQGYEQYF
>.|TRBJ2-3|TRBV15|TRBD2
TGTGCCACCAGCAGATTGCTAGCGGGGGTGGTGGATACGCAGTATTTT
CATSRLLAGVVDTQYF
>.|TRBJ2-3|TRBV19|.
TGTGCCAGTAGTATCCATCAGGGTACGGTGGATACGCAGTATTTT
CASSIHQGTVDTQYF
>.|TRBJ2-7|TRBV20-1|.
TGCAGTGCTAGAGTGGGTTTCGGGGTGCCAGAGCAGTACTTC
CSARVGFGVPEQYF
>.|TRBJ2-3|TRBV3-1|.
TGTGCCAGCAGCCAATATCAGGGTAGCACAGATACGCAGTATTTT
CASSQYQGSTDTQYF
>few|TRBJ2-7|TRBV6-5|TRBD1
TGTGCCAGCAGTTACTCGACAGGGGGCGGATACGAGCAGTACTTC
CASSYSTGGGYEQYF
>.|TRBJ2-7|TRBV7-4|TRBD1
TGTGCCAGCAGCTTAGCGCTGGGACAGGAACCTTACGAGCAGTACTTC
CASSLALGQEPYEQYF
>.|TRBJ2-1|TRBV6-2/TRBV6-3|.
TGTGCCAGCGGTCCCGTATCCTACAATGAGCAGTTCTTC
CASGPVSYNEQFF
>.|TRBJ1-6|TRBV6-5|.
TGTGCCAGCAGTTACTCGAGTTTATCCCTCGGCAGGGACAATTCACCCCTCCACTTT
CASSYSSLSLGRDNSPLHF
>.|TRBJ2-1|TRBV28|TRBD2
TGTGCCAGCAGTTTCAAGGGGACTAGCGGGAGACTTCTCTACAATGAGCAGTTCTTC
CASSFKGTSGRLLYNEQFF
>few|TRBJ2-3|TRBV29-1|.
TGCAGCGTTGAAAGCCCGAGGGCACCCCTTGGGGATACGCAGTATTTT
CSVESPRAPLGDTQYF
>.|TRBJ2-7|TRBV2|.
TGTGCCAGCCTTCGAGGGGCCCACTCCTACGAGCAGTACTTC
CASLRGAHSYEQYF
>.|TRBJ2-6|TRBV7-2|.
TGTGCCAGCAGCGTAGGACAATTTGTATCCTCTGGGGCCAACGTCCTGACTTTC
CASSVGQFVSSGANVLTF
>few|TRBJ1-5|TRBV6-5|.
TGTGCCAGCAGGAACGGTGTAAATCAGCCCCAGCATTTT
CASRNGVNQPQHF